This T cell receptor (beta chain) was sequenced during a study of vaccination and CD4 T cells after COVID-19. Germline CDR1 and CDR2: SGHTA and FQGNSA. There are 14 residues in the CDR3. The ends were cut back, 5 bases at V and 5 bases at J, with 12 bases in the middle. The treatment here: roughly 10-day PBMC culture with coronavirus spike peptide pools or control peptides (ViraFEST assay). Sequencing of DNA taken from cultured CD4+ T cells relied on the Oncomine TCR Beta short-read assay. TCRdb independently ran MiXCR on the PCR reads; one entry per CDR3 protein. The sample carries 17,000 or so distinct CDR3 sequences, approximately 70% recorded once. This clonotype has more than one count but fewer than ten. Its specificity is not known.

The sequencing input was CD4+ T cells from blood, cultured in vitro. This chain links TRBV7-2 with TRBJ1-4; TRBD1 is a possible D gene (5 bases). The TCR sequence derives from a human donor who had recovered from COVID-19. CDR3 coding DNA: TGTGCCAGCAGCCCCCAGGGACTGAATGAAAAACTGTTTTTT. Protein sequence: CASSPQGLNEKLFF.